A selection of T cell receptor beta chains follows, all from one sample in a study of cytomegalovirus exposure and HLA in healthy donors. Using immunoSEQ multiplex PCR, the repertoire was profiled, and TCRdb retains in-frame clones only, with some absent. Of around 150,000 clones listed, more than 75% are singletons. Sequencing was done on a sample of PBMCs. Receptor source: a male donor in good health and CMV-seronegative. CDR3s include the opening cysteine and the closing phenylalanine or tryptophan. The D gene is left open where the match is weak. Clone size, where shown, is once, few, many, or a class for clones that have expanded.

J: TRBJ2-4; D: -; size: -; V: TRBV27; CDR3: CASSSGDNIQYF; DNA: TGTGCCAGCAGTTCGGGAGACAACATTCAGTACTTC
J: TRBJ1-4; D: -; size: -; V: TRBV7-8; CDR3: CASNEHRNEKLFF; DNA: TGTGCCAGCAACGAACACAGAAATGAAAAACTGTTTTTT
J: TRBJ1-5; D: -; size: -; V: TRBV6-1; CDR3: CASKEDSNQPQHF; DNA: TGTGCCAGCAAGGAGGATAGCAATCAGCCCCAGCATTTT
J: TRBJ1-4; D: TRBD1; size: -; V: TRBV7-2; CDR3: CASSQVHRGGNEKLFF; DNA: TGTGCCAGCAGCCAAGTTCACAGGGGGGGTAATGAAAAACTGTTTTTT
J: TRBJ2-7; D: -; size: once; V: TRBV19; CDR3: CASSAKQGPYEQYF; DNA: TGTGCCAGTAGTGCTAAACAGGGACCGTACGAGCAGTACTTC
J: TRBJ2-1; D: -; size: -; V: TRBV2; CDR3: CASSEALATSYNEQFF; DNA: TGTGCCAGCAGTGAAGCGCTAGCGACCTCCTACAATGAGCAGTTCTTC
J: TRBJ2-1; D: -; size: -; V: TRBV9; CDR3: CASSVAAGDNNEQFF; DNA: TGTGCCAGCAGCGTAGCGGCAGGGGATAACAATGAGCAGTTCTTC
J: TRBJ1-1; D: -; size: -; V: TRBV10-3; CDR3: CAIGSRQVNTEAFF; DNA: TGTGCCATTGGGAGCAGACAAGTGAACACTGAAGCTTTCTTT
J: TRBJ1-2; D: -; size: -; V: TRBV19; CDR3: CASSGPTSNYGYTF; DNA: TGTGCCAGTAGTGGGCCCACCTCTAACTATGGCTACACCTTC
J: TRBJ2-5; D: TRBD2; size: -; V: TRBV2; CDR3: CASSEAPGLAGGSQETQYF; DNA: TGTGCCAGCAGTGAAGCCCCCGGACTAGCGGGGGGATCCCAAGAGACCCAGTACTTC
J: TRBJ2-7; D: -; size: -; V: TRBV5-1; CDR3: CASNTGNYEQYF; DNA: TGCGCCAGCAATACGGGGAATTACGAGCAGTACTTC
J: TRBJ2-7; D: -; size: -; V: TRBV5-1; CDR3: CASSLSLPLYEQYF; DNA: TGCGCCAGCAGCTTGTCTCTCCCCCTCTACGAGCAGTACTTC
J: TRBJ2-5; D: -; size: -; V: TRBV5-6; CDR3: CASCGQGETQYF; DNA: TGTGCCAGCTGCGGACAAGGAGAGACCCAGTACTTC
J: TRBJ1-1; D: TRBD1; size: -; V: TRBV6-6; CDR3: CASKEGARAGTEAFF; DNA: TGTGCCAGCAAAGAGGGGGCCCGGGCGGGCACTGAAGCTTTCTTT
J: TRBJ1-3; D: -; size: -; V: TRBV29-1; CDR3: CSVEIPGNTIYF; DNA: TGCAGCGTTGAAATCCCGGGAAACACCATATATTTT
J: TRBJ2-1; D: TRBD2; size: -; V: TRBV6-6; CDR3: CASSHGGGKSHEQFF; DNA: TGTGCCAGCAGCCACGGGGGGGGGAAAAGCCATGAGCAGTTCTTC
J: TRBJ2-1; D: -; size: once; V: TRBV19; CDR3: CASSIAIPYNEQFF; DNA: TGTGCCAGTAGTATCGCGATCCCCTACAATGAGCAGTTCTTC
J: TRBJ1-5; D: TRBD1; size: -; V: TRBV2; CDR3: CASSSTGTSSNQPQHF; DNA: TGTGCCAGCAGTTCGACAGGGACGTCATCTAATCAGCCCCAGCATTTT
J: TRBJ2-2; D: -; size: -; V: TRBV6-5; CDR3: CASSYGENTGELFF; DNA: TGTGCCAGCAGTTACGGAGAGAACACCGGGGAGCTGTTTTTT
J: TRBJ1-4; D: -; size: -; V: TRBV27; CDR3: CASSFMGLTNEKLFF; DNA: TGTGCCAGCAGTTTTATGGGGCTTACCAATGAAAAACTGTTTTTT
J: TRBJ2-5; D: -; size: -; V: TRBV28; CDR3: CASSSQQETQYF; DNA: TGTGCCAGCAGTTCACAGCAAGAGACCCAGTACTTC
J: TRBJ1-2; D: -; size: -; V: TRBV6-5; CDR3: CASSYGANHGYTF; DNA: TGTGCCAGCAGTTACGGAGCGAACCATGGCTACACCTTC
J: TRBJ1-2; D: -; size: -; V: TRBV28; CDR3: CASSYGDYGYTF; DNA: TGTGCCAGCAGTTACGGGGACTATGGCTACACCTTC
J: TRBJ1-4; D: TRBD1; size: -; V: TRBV15; CDR3: CATSSRQGGEKLFF; DNA: TGTGCCACCAGCAGCCGACAGGGAGGTGAAAAACTGTTTTTT
J: TRBJ2-4; D: -; size: -; V: TRBV7-9; CDR3: CASSYDRRKNIQYF; DNA: TGTGCCAGCAGTTACGACAGGAGGAAAAACATTCAGTACTTC
J: TRBJ2-1; D: TRBD2; size: -; V: TRBV28; CDR3: CASSSPGGRVYNEQFF; DNA: TGTGCCAGCAGTTCGCCAGGAGGGAGGGTCTACAATGAGCAGTTCTTC
J: TRBJ1-2; D: TRBD1; size: -; V: TRBV9; CDR3: CASSYDRADYGYTF; DNA: TGTGCCAGCAGCTACGACAGGGCTGACTATGGCTACACCTTC
J: TRBJ2-7; D: TRBD1; size: -; V: TRBV5-8; CDR3: CASSFRQGRTEQYF; DNA: TGTGCCAGCAGCTTTAGACAGGGGAGGACCGAGCAGTACTTC
J: TRBJ2-7; D: -; size: -; V: TRBV30; CDR3: CAWSRDGYEQYF; DNA: TGTGCCTGGAGCAGGGATGGATACGAGCAGTACTTC
J: TRBJ2-1; D: TRBD2; size: -; V: TRBV6-5; CDR3: CASSPRGAGGNEQFF; DNA: TGTGCCAGCAGTCCGCGGGGGGCCGGAGGAAATGAGCAGTTCTTC
J: TRBJ1-2; D: -; size: -; V: TRBV5-1; CDR3: CASSLVTGVDGYTF; DNA: TGCGCCAGCAGCTTGGTGACAGGAGTGGATGGCTACACCTTC
J: TRBJ2-1; D: -; size: -; V: TRBV19; CDR3: CASRLRDTNNEQFF; DNA: TGTGCCAGTAGACTTAGGGACACAAACAATGAGCAGTTCTTC
J: TRBJ2-3; D: -; size: -; V: TRBV6-6; CDR3: CASSTWGGGKDTQYF; DNA: TGTGCCAGCAGCACCTGGGGAGGGGGAAAAGATACGCAGTATTTT